The following is a T cell receptor (beta chain) sequence with its context. As yet, its antigen is unknown. Per germline, CDR1 MNHEY and CDR2 SVGAGI. The CDR3 covers 12 residues. V shed 10 bases and J shed 1 base, with 10 bases lying between them. One entry per CDR3 protein results from TCRdb running MiXCR on the 5' RACE reads. The table shows about 290,000 distinct CDR3 sequences, with about 15% occurring only once. The sample is drawn from a study of T-cell memory formation after mild COVID-19. Study outcomes and limitations: Balance between CD4 and CD8 was seen in clones contracting day 15 to 85, and a CD4+ lean was seen in later expanders.

The sample comprised PBMCs or a T cell subset sorted from them (not recorded which). This chain joins TRBV6-5 and TRBJ1-1; the D is unclear. The TCR was taken from a young man who had mild COVID-19 (a few samples of this study predate the infection). Cell type and time point are not known. The CDR3 DNA reads as TGTGCCACTCTCCTGGGGAACACTGAAGCTTTCTTT. Translated, it gives CATLLGNTEAFF.